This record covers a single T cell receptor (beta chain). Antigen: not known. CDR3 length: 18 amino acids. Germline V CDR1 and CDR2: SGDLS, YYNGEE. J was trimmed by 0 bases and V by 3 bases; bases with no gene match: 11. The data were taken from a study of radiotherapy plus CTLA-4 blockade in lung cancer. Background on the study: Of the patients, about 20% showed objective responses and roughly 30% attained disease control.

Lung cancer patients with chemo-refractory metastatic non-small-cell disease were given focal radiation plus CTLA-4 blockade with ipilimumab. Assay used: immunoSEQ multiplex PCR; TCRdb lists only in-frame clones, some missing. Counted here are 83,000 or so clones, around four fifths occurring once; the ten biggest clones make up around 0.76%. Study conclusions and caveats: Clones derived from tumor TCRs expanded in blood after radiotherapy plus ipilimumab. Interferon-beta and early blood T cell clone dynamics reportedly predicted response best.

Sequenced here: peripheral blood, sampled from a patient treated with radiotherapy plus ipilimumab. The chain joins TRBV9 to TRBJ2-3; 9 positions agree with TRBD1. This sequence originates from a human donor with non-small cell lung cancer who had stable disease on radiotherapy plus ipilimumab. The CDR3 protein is CASSERGGDRVSTDTQYF. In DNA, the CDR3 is TGTGCCAGCAGCGAGAGAGGAGGGGACAGGGTGAGCACAGATACGCAGTATTTT.